This T cell receptor beta chain was obtained from a study of blood T cell repertoires in COVID-19. At the level of the study: Sites across the United States, Italy and Spain contributed samples from acute and convalescent COVID-19. The cDNA or gDNA used as material had been derived from T cells, B-cell-depleted T cells, or PBMCs.

In the original workflow: By means of reference gene primer amplification, nucleated cell counts were estimated. Profiling relied on immunoSEQ multiplex PCR, and the TCRdb table lists in-frame clones only, not all of them. From that table come the V and J calls and clone size; the DNA was used to work out D and trimming. The sample carries roughly 47,000 clones, more than 70% recorded once. Trimming stripped 5 bases from V and 5 bases from J, with 19 bases between. From germline, CDR1 is SGHAT and CDR2 FQNNGV. There are 16 residues in the CDR3. Sequenced: peripheral blood. J is TRBJ2-1 and V is TRBV11-2; no definite D call. This TCR derives from a woman between 70 and 85 years old with acute or convalescent COVID-19. This CDR3 is CASSLRLASSNNEQFF. The CDR3 nucleotides read TGTGCCAGCAGCCTCCGCCTGGCCTCCAGTAACAATGAGCAGTTCTTC.